This TCR beta chain was identified during a study of graft-versus-host responses after intestinal transplantation. Looking at the study overall: Following induction with anti-thymocyte globulin, all recipients were given tacrolimus and steroids for two to three years.

Data came from immunoSEQ multiplex PCR; TCRdb stores just in-frame clones and leaves some out. The table has about 15,000 clones, roughly 86% seen once. The CDR3 is 18 amino acids. Germline loops: CDR1 SGHVS, CDR2 FNYEAQ. V was shortened by 3 bases and J by 0 bases, with 18 bases between the two germline ends. Sequencing used bone marrow, obtained approximately 120 days after intestinal transplantation. The origin of this receptor is a human patient who received an intestinal transplant, so some T cells may come from the graft donor. The chain is built from TRBV7-6 and TRBJ2-1; D not certain. The CDR3 region has the DNA TGTGCCAGCAGCTTGGCACTAATGAGATTAAGCTCCTACAATGAGCAGTTCTTC. Protein product: CASSLALMRLSSYNEQFF.